Following are 29 T cell receptor beta chains from one sample sequenced in a study of cytomegalovirus exposure and HLA in healthy donors. Primers: 60 Vbeta forward and 13 Jbeta reverse. Only in-frame clones appear in the TCRdb table, and some are missing; sequencing was by immunoSEQ multiplex PCR. The sample carries about 190,000 clones, 75% to 90% recorded once. The sequencing input was PBMCs. These receptor sequences come from a woman aged 50 to 60 in good health and CMV-seropositive.

Only one count was recorded for this clone. The chain joins TRBV6-6 to TRBJ2-3; 8 positions agree with TRBD2. The CDR3 has 13 residues. With 6 bases clipped from V and 4 bases from J, the junction kept 3 bases outside the gene matches. Germline CDR1 and CDR2: MNHNY and SVGAGI (reference sequence). The CDR3 region is CASRGLGSDTQYF. Here the CDR3 DNA reads TGTGCCAGCAGGGGACTAGGATCAGATACGCAGTATTTT.

This clone was seen just once. The chain joins TRBV5-5 to TRBJ1-2; D might be TRBD1 (6 bases). Germline loops: CDR1 SGHKS, CDR2 YYEKEE (reference sequence). The CDR3 spans 14 residues. Trimming removed 2 bases from V and 2 bases from J, with 10 bases in between. CDR3 nucleotide sequence: TGTGCCAGCAGCTTTGGACAGACCAACTATGGCTACACCTTC. It translates to CASSFGQTNYGYTF.

The chain employs TRBV30 and TRBJ1-2, with 7 bases that match TRBD1. The CDR3 contains 13 residues. The germline V gene has CDR1 GTSNPN and CDR2 SVGIG (reference sequence). J gave up 6 bases and V 5 bases, and 9 bases lay outside the gene matches. The CDR3 coding sequence is TGTGCCTGGCACAGGGGAACTTCGGATGGCTACACCTTC. Translating it yields CAWHRGTSDGYTF.

V gene TRBV5-1 combines with J gene TRBJ2-5; D gene uncertain. The ends were cut back, 6 bases at V and 0 bases at J, with 9 bases in the middle. Per germline, CDR1 SGHRS and CDR2 YFSETQ. The CDR3 has 13 residues. This CDR3 reads CASTHPYQETQYF. The CDR3 DNA sequence: TGCGCCAGCACACACCCGTACCAAGAGACCCAGTACTTC.

The chain is built from TRBV2 and TRBJ2-7; D is perhaps TRBD1 (6 bases). V dropped 6 bases and J dropped 4 bases, with 22 bases sitting between them. Germline loops: CDR1 SNHLY, CDR2 FYNNEI. The CDR3 spans 16 residues. CDR3 loop: CASRRYGRDTTYEQYF. The CDR3, as DNA: TGTGCCAGCAGAAGATATGGCCGGGACACTACATACGAGCAGTACTTC.

This chain joins TRBV7-9 and TRBJ1-1, with 7 bases lining up with TRBD1. Germline V gives CDR1 SEHNR, CDR2 FQNEAQ (reference sequence). CDR3 length: 14 amino acids. V lost 4 bases, J lost 4 bases, and 6 bases stayed unmatched. The CDR3 nucleotides read TGTGCCAGCAGCTATAGGGACAGAAGCACTGAAGCTTTCTTT. It codes for CASSYRDRSTEAFF. Full variable domain (remainder filled in from reference TRBV7-9 and TRBJ1-1): DTGVSQNPRHKITKRGQNVTFRCDPISEHNRLYWYRQTLGQGPEFLTYFQNEAQLEKSRLLSDRFSAERPKGSFSTLEIQRTEQGDSAMYLCASSYRDRSTEAFFGQGTRLTVV.

The J gene is TRBJ2-7, the V gene TRBV27, with unresolved D. Germline V lookup: CDR1 MNHEY, CDR2 SMNVEV (reference sequence). Deletions cut 1 base from V and 0 bases from J, with 7 bases between. This CDR3 has 14 residues. In nucleotides, the CDR3 is TGTGCCAGCAGTTTATATACCGGCTCCTACGAGCAGTACTTC. Amino acids: CASSLYTGSYEQYF.

The chain employs TRBV5-6 and TRBJ2-5, with TRBD1 identical over 8 bases. This CDR3 has 15 amino acids. CDR1 and CDR2 from the germline V gene are SGHDT and YYEEEE. The trim removed 2 bases at V and 2 bases at J, leaving 5 bases unmatched. The CDR3 DNA is TGTGCCAGCAGCTTAAAGGGGACAGGTCAAGAGACCCAGTACTTC. This translates into CASSLKGTGQETQYF.

J is TRBJ2-2 and V is TRBV19, with a weak D call TRBD1 (6 bases). Germline V gene lookup returns CDR1 LNHDA and CDR2 SQIVND (reference sequence). V was clipped by 6 bases and J by 3 bases, with 11 bases between them. The CDR3 consists of 14 residues. The CDR3 sequence: CASRAGTHTGELFF. The DNA of the CDR3 is TGTGCCAGTAGGGCCGGGACACACACCGGGGAGCTGTTTTTT. The full variable domain, with the rest looked up from reference TRBV19 and TRBJ2-2, is DGGITQSPKYLFRKEGQNVTLSCEQNLNHDAMYWYRQDPGQGLRLIYYSQIVNDFQKGDIAEGYSVSREKKESFPLTVTSAQKNPTAFYLCASRAGTHTGELFFGEGSRLTVL.

The CDR3 loop is CASSPRDGTQETQYF. As DNA, the CDR3 is TGTGCCAGCTCACCAAGGGACGGGACACAAGAGACCCAGTACTTC. The chain uses TRBV18 and TRBJ2-5; possibly TRBD1 for D (6 bases). V was pared by 2 bases and J by 2 bases, with 12 bases between. Germline loops: CDR1 KGHSH, CDR2 LQKENI. This CDR3 is built from 15 residues. Drawing the rest from reference TRBV18 and TRBJ2-5, the complete variable domain is NAGVMQNPRHLVRRRGQEARLRCSPMKGHSHVYWYRQLPEEGLKFMVYLQKENIIDESGMPKERFSAEFPKEGPSILRIQQVVRGDSAAYFCASSPRDGTQETQYFGPGTRLLVL.

This chain joins TRBV7-6 and TRBJ2-1; 9 nucleotides agree with TRBD1. V lost 4 bases to trimming and J lost 5 bases; unmatched junction nucleotides: 3. Germline CDR1 SGHVS, CDR2 FNYEAQ. This CDR3 is 14 amino acids long. The CDR3 sequence is CASSSGTGNNEQFF. Written as DNA, the CDR3 is TGTGCCAGCAGCTCCGGGACAGGGAACAATGAGCAGTTCTTC. Together with reference TRBV7-6 and TRBJ2-1, the CDR3 gives the full variable domain: GAGVSQSPRYKVTKRGQDVALRCDPISGHVSLYWYRQALGQGPEFLTYFNYEAQQDKSGLPNDRFSAERPEGSISTLTIQRTEQRDSAMYRCASSSGTGNNEQFFGPGTRLTVL.

V is TRBV9 and J is TRBJ1-2, with 7 nucleotides matching TRBD1. There are 12 residues in the CDR3. CDR1 is SGDLS, CDR2 YYNGEE, per germline. V was clipped by 3 bases and J by 11 bases; unmatched bases: 7. CDR3 nucleotide sequence: TGTGCCAGCAGCGCCACGCAGGGGGGATACACCTTC. Encoded protein: CASSATQGGYTF.

This clone was observed a handful of times. The V gene is TRBV29-1, the J gene TRBJ1-2, with D perhaps TRBD1 (6 bases). The CDR3 spans 12 residues. CDR1 is SQVTM and CDR2 is ANQGSEA in the germline V gene. V gave up 6 bases and J gave up 4 bases, with 12 bases separating them. CDR3 region: CSVSGGGYGYTF. For the CDR3, the DNA is TGCAGCGTATCGGGAGGGGGCTATGGCTACACCTTC.

V is TRBV5-1 and J is TRBJ2-2; D may be TRBD1 (6 bases). The CDR3 has 15 residues. Germline-derived CDR1 and CDR2 are SGHRS and YFSETQ. V was shortened by 4 bases and J by 0 bases, with 10 bases between the two germline ends. DNA for the CDR3: TGCGCCAGCAGCAGGGACACGCCGAACACCGGGGAGCTGTTTTTT. Amino acid sequence: CASSRDTPNTGELFF.

CDR3: CASSYEEGQGIRSYGYTF. In DNA, the CDR3 is TGTGCCAGCAGCTACGAGGAGGGACAGGGAATTAGAAGCTATGGCTACACCTTC. V gene TRBV7-8 combines with J gene TRBJ1-2, with TRBD1 matching over 9 bases. CDR1 SGHVS and CDR2 FQNEAQ come from the germline V gene. Trimming cost V 4 bases and J 4 bases; bases outside gene matches: 16. There are 18 residues in the CDR3. The variable domain in full, completed from reference TRBV7-8 and TRBJ1-2, reads GAGVSQSPRYKVAKRGQDVALRCDPISGHVSLFWYQQALGQGPEFLTYFQNEAQLDKSGLPSDRFFAERPEGSVSTLKIQRTQQEDSAVYLCASSYEEGQGIRSYGYTFGSGTRLTVV.

This rearrangement joins TRBV28 to TRBJ2-2; 10 nucleotides agree with TRBD1. The CDR3 totals 15 residues. CDR1 is MDHEN and CDR2 is SYDVKM in the germline V gene. Trimming cost V 5 bases and J 7 bases; bases outside gene matches: 7. CDR3 residues: CASSKGQGKGGELFF. The DNA for the CDR3 is TGTGCCAGCAGTAAGGGACAGGGGAAAGGCGGGGAGCTGTTTTTT.

This rearrangement joins TRBV19 to TRBJ2-2; D remains ambiguous. Germline V CDR1 and CDR2: LNHDA, SQIVND (reference sequence). V was clipped by 5 bases and J by 3 bases, with 7 bases between them. The CDR3 consists of 13 residues. CDR3 coding DNA: TGTGCCAGTAGTTTCGGTTACACCGGGGAGCTGTTTTTT. It translates to CASSFGYTGELFF.

J is TRBJ1-1 and V is TRBV5-1, with 10 nucleotides matching TRBD1. The CDR3 contains 15 residues. Germline V lookup: CDR1 SGHRS, CDR2 YFSETQ. J was trimmed by 5 bases and V by 3 bases; bases with no gene match: 7. CDR3 protein: CASSYGQGGRTEAFF. DNA for the CDR3: TGCGCCAGCAGCTATGGACAGGGGGGGAGAACTGAAGCTTTCTTT.

The V gene is TRBV5-4, the J gene TRBJ2-5; perhaps TRBD1 as D (6 bases). V was pared by 3 bases and J by 3 bases, with 12 bases between. The CDR3 is made up of 14 amino acids. Germline V gene lookup returns CDR1 SGHNT and CDR2 YYREEE (reference sequence). The CDR3 is CASSSRTDEETQYF. Here the CDR3 DNA reads TGTGCCAGCAGCTCAAGGACAGATGAAGAGACCCAGTACTTC.

This chain joins TRBV6-1 and TRBJ2-1; D perhaps matches TRBD1 (6 bases). Trimming left V 11 bases short and J 1 base short, with 12 bases between. The germline V gene encodes CDR1 MNHNS and CDR2 SASEGT. The CDR3 length is 13 residues. The CDR3 DNA is TGTGCCTCGAGGGGGAAGTCCTACAATGAGCAGTTCTTC. Protein sequence: CASRGKSYNEQFF.

The CDR3 nucleotides read TGTGCCAGTAGTAAGGGGACAGGTAGCACAGATACGCAGTATTTT. It encodes CASSKGTGSTDTQYF. The chain is built from TRBV19 and TRBJ2-3; 8 bases match TRBD1. This CDR3 region has 15 residues. Germline CDR1 and CDR2: LNHDA and SQIVND (reference sequence). V lost 4 bases, J lost 0 bases, and 3 bases stayed unmatched.

The V call is TRBV2, the J call TRBJ2-2, with 7 bases aligning to TRBD2. The CDR3 totals 14 residues. The V gene's germline CDR1 is SNHLY and CDR2 FYNNEI. The junction had 13 bases not matched to a gene; V was cut back by 10 bases and J by 8 bases. CDR3 loop: CATQREGSYGELFF. CDR3 in DNA: TGTGCCACCCAGAGGGAGGGCTCATATGGGGAGCTGTTTTTT.

The chain uses TRBV6-5 and TRBJ2-3, with 10 bases lining up with TRBD2. The CDR3 covers 15 residues. V gave up 5 bases and J gave up 4 bases; unmatched junction bases: 6. CDR1 is MNHEY and CDR2 is SVGAGI in the germline V gene. CDR3 DNA: TGTGCCAGCAGTGGGGCTAGCGGGGGTTCAGATACGCAGTATTTT. As protein: CASSGASGGSDTQYF.

The gene calls are TRBV7-2 and TRBJ1-5; the D gene is possibly TRBD1 (5 bases). Trimming removed 1 base at V and 8 bases at J, with 9 bases between. Germline CDR1 reads SGHTA; CDR2 reads FQGNSA. The CDR3 sequence is 13 residues long. CDR3 region: CASSLGGTEPQHF. CDR3 in DNA: TGTGCCAGCAGCTTAGGAGGGACTGAGCCCCAGCATTTT. The full variable domain, with the rest looked up from reference TRBV7-2 and TRBJ1-5, is GAGVSQSPSNKVTEKGKDVELRCDPISGHTALYWYRQSLGQGLEFLIYFQGNSAPDKSGLPSDRFSAERTGGSVSTLTIQRTQQEDSAVYLCASSLGGTEPQHFGDGTRLSIL.

The chain employs TRBV19 and TRBJ2-5, with 8 bases that match TRBD1. Per the germline V gene, CDR1 is LNHDA and CDR2 is SQIVND (reference sequence). The V and J ends lost 9 bases and 2 bases, in that order; junction bases with no gene match: 5. CDR3 length: 13 amino acids. The CDR3 DNA follows: TGTGCCAGCCGAAACAGGGGGCAAGAGACCCAGTACTTC. Amino acid sequence: CASRNRGQETQYF.

The chain uses TRBV30 and TRBJ1-5; D ambiguous. This CDR3 spans 14 amino acids. Germline lookup yields CDR1 GTSNPN and CDR2 SVGIG (reference sequence). Trimming took 2 bases from V and 6 from J, leaving 14 bases between them. The CDR3 reads CAWSWGGLGQPQHF. The CDR3 nucleotides read TGTGCCTGGAGTTGGGGAGGGTTAGGTCAGCCCCAGCATTTT.

The CDR3, as DNA: TGTGCCAGCAGCCCGGGGGACTCTTGGGGAGGGACCCAGTACTTC. This translates into CASSPGDSWGGTQYF. The chain recombines TRBV11-2 with TRBJ2-5; the D gene is possibly TRBD2 (6 bases). Trimming took off 5 bases at V and 7 bases at J, with 20 bases between the two ends. Germline CDR1 reads SGHAT; CDR2 reads FQNNGV. This CDR3 comprises 15 residues.

This clone was counted a single time. The chain uses TRBV29-1 and TRBJ2-5, with 9 bases fitting TRBD1. The CDR3 is 15 amino acids. Germline trimming cut 4 bases from V and 4 bases from J; bases unmatched to any gene: 10. Per germline, CDR1 SQVTM and CDR2 ANQGSEA. Written as DNA, the CDR3 is TGCAGCGTTGGGAAGGGACAGGGTGGAACAGAGACCCAGTACTTC. Residues: CSVGKGQGGTETQYF.

This rearrangement joins TRBV27 to TRBJ2-6, with TRBD1 matching over 8 bases. This CDR3 spans 18 amino acids. Unmatched junction bases numbered 9, after V lost 5 bases and J lost 0 bases. Germline V gene lookup returns CDR1 MNHEY and CDR2 SMNVEV (reference sequence). CDR3 DNA sequence: TGTGCCAGCAGTAAAGCCGGGACAGGCGTCTCTGGGGCCAACGTCCTGACTTTC. Protein sequence: CASSKAGTGVSGANVLTF.